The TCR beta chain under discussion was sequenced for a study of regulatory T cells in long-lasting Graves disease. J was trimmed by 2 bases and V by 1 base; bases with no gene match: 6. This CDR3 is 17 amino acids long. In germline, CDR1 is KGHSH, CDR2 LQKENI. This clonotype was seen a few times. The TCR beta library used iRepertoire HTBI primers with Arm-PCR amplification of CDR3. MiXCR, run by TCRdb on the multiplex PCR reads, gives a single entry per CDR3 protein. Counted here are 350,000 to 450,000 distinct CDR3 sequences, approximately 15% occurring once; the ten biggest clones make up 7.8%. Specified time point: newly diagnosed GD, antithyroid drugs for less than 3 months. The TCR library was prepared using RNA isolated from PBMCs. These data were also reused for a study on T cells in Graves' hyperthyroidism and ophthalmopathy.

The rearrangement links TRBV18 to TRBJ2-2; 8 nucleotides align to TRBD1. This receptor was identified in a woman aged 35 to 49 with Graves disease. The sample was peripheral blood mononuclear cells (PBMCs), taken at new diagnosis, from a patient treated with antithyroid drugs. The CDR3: CASSPLVTGANTGELFF. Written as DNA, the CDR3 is TGTGCCAGCTCACCACTAGTGACAGGGGCAAACACCGGGGAGCTGTTTTTT.